Below are 31 T cell receptor beta chains sequenced from a single sample in a study of T-cell memory formation after mild COVID-19. Each CDR3 protein is one row after TCRdb ran MiXCR on the 5' RACE reads. Of approximately 500,000 distinct CDR3 sequences in the sample, 20% to 30% were seen once. The source material was PBMCs or a T cell subset sorted from them (not recorded which). Source of these receptors: an adult woman who had mild COVID-19 (a few samples of this study predate the infection). Cell type and time point are not known.

On this clonotype itself: A read error may produce the germline difference seen at one junction end. The rearrangement joins TRBV29-1 to TRBJ2-7; no clear D gene. Per the germline V gene, CDR1 is SQVTM and CDR2 is ANQGSEA. This CDR3 is built from 11 residues. In DNA, the CDR3 is TGCAGCGTTCAAGACACCTACGAGCAGTACTTC. It specifies CSVQDTYEQYF.

The chain has TRBV20-1 and TRBJ2-5; 7 bases fit TRBD1. Per germline, CDR1 DFQATT and CDR2 SNEGSKA (reference sequence). V lost 1 base and J lost 6; bases outside the gene matches: 2. This CDR3 spans 12 amino acids. CDR3 sequence reads: CSARAGGKTQYF. Here the CDR3 DNA reads TGCAGTGCTAGAGCAGGGGGAAAGACCCAGTACTTC.

This clonotype was seen more than once but under ten times. The chain joins TRBV6-5 to TRBJ2-2; D not resolved. V dropped 7 bases and J dropped 1 base, with 4 bases sitting between them. Germline values: CDR1 MNHEY, CDR2 SVGAGI. The CDR3 contains 12 residues. CDR3 DNA sequence: TGTGCCAGCACAAAGAACACCGGGGAGCTGTTTTTT. It translates to CASTKNTGELFF.

This clonotype came up a few times. The V gene is TRBV4-1, the J gene TRBJ2-2; D assignment may be TRBD1 or TRBD2 (5 bases each). The ends were cut back, 3 bases at V and 0 bases at J, with 14 bases in the middle. The CDR3 extends over 17 amino acids. Germline V gives CDR1 MGHRA, CDR2 YSYEKL. CDR3 DNA: TGCGCCAGCAGCCATCCCGGGGCAGGCTCGAACACCGGGGAGCTGTTTTTT. Translating gives CASSHPGAGSNTGELFF.

This chain links TRBV12-3 or TRBV12-4 with TRBJ2-1; a possible D gene is TRBD1 (6 bases). This CDR3 region has 15 residues. The V end was cut by 7 bases, the J end by 3 bases, with 16 bases between. CDR3 nucleotide sequence: TGTGCCAGCAATATCCAACAGGGTTTCTACAATGAGCAGTTCTTC. Translated: CASNIQQGFYNEQFF.

The genes are TRBV27 and TRBJ2-5, with D unclear. Trimming stripped 2 bases from V and 3 bases from J, with 7 bases between. Germline CDR1 reads MNHEY; CDR2 reads SMNVEV (reference sequence). CDR3 length: 13 amino acids. The CDR3 protein is CASSLMGEETQYF. As DNA, the CDR3 is TGTGCCAGCAGTTTAATGGGCGAAGAGACCCAGTACTTC.

CDR3: CASSPPWTGPPGEQYF. The CDR3 bases are TGTGCCAGCAGCCCACCTTGGACAGGGCCCCCTGGAGAGCAGTACTTC. This chain joins TRBV7-9 and TRBJ2-7; 8 nucleotides match TRBD1. The CDR3 runs 16 residues. Germline values: CDR1 SEHNR, CDR2 FQNEAQ (reference sequence). Losses at the gene ends were 5 bases for V and 7 bases for J; bases not matched to a gene: 16.

The rearrangement uses TRBV6-1 and TRBJ2-1; the D gene is possibly TRBD2 (5 bases). Deletions cut 7 bases from V and 1 base from J, with 14 bases between. CDR1 is MNHNS and CDR2 is SASEGT in the germline V gene. This CDR3 comprises 15 residues. CDR3 in DNA: TGTGCCAGCATACGAGGGTTTAGGTCCTACAATGAGCAGTTCTTC. This translates into CASIRGFRSYNEQFF.

The sample holds many counts of this clonotype. The chain is built from TRBV5-1 and TRBJ2-5; TRBD2 matches at 10 bases. J was trimmed by 4 bases and V by 1 base; bases with no gene match: 4. The CDR3 runs 15 residues. Germline lookup yields CDR1 SGHRS and CDR2 YFSETQ. The CDR3 is CASSLKRGGRETQYF. The CDR3, as DNA: TGCGCCAGCAGCTTGAAGCGGGGGGGCCGAGAGACCCAGTACTTC.

The sample holds a few counts of this clonotype. The chain is built from TRBV5-1 and TRBJ1-4, with TRBD1 matching 8 bases. The CDR3 runs 14 residues. CDR1 is SGHRS, CDR2 YFSETQ, per germline. Trimming cost V 4 bases and J 7 bases; bases outside gene matches: 6. As DNA, the CDR3 is TGCGCCAGCAGCCCGACAGGGGCGGGTGAAAAACTGTTTTTT. This sequence encodes CASSPTGAGEKLFF.

V usage is TRBV12-3 or TRBV12-4 and J usage is TRBJ2-7, with D unresolved. The V and J ends lost 0 bases and 5 bases respectively, with 2 bases between them. The CDR3 runs 11 residues. The CDR3 DNA follows: TGTGCCAGCAGTTTAGCTAACGAGCAGTACTTC. It translates to CASSLANEQYF.

This clonotype was counted at least ten times. J is TRBJ2-7 and V is TRBV7-8, with D perhaps assigned TRBD1 or TRBD2 (5 bases each). The CDR3 is 15 residues long. In germline, CDR1 is SGHVS, CDR2 FQNEAQ. Between the trimmed V and J ends, which lost 1 base and 1 base, there was a span of 11 bases. CDR3 in amino acids: CASSLGTGASYEQYF. The CDR3 DNA reads TGTGCCAGCAGCTTAGGGACTGGGGCATCCTACGAGCAGTACTTC.

The chain is built from TRBV20-1 and TRBJ2-3, with D possibly TRBD2 on 6 matching bases. The CDR3 extends over 15 amino acids. V lost 0 bases to trimming and J lost 1 base, with 11 bases between them. Germline CDR1 and CDR2: DFQATT and SNEGSKA (reference sequence). In DNA, the CDR3 is TGCAGTGCTAGAGATGGAGGGAAAGGCACAGATACGCAGTATTTT. Its protein product is CSARDGGKGTDTQYF.

This clonotype was seen a handful of times. J is TRBJ2-5 and V is TRBV4-1; possible D gene TRBD2, 5 bases. Trimming stripped 0 bases from V and 5 bases from J, with 16 bases between. Per the germline V gene, CDR1 is MGHRA and CDR2 is YSYEKL. This CDR3 spans 16 amino acids. The CDR3 protein is CASSQDRRKVGETQYF. CDR3 DNA sequence: TGCGCCAGCAGCCAAGATCGGAGGAAGGTCGGGGAGACCCAGTACTTC.

This clonotype was seen a few times. The chain has TRBV6-5 and TRBJ2-5; no clear D. Germline V gene lookup returns CDR1 MNHEY and CDR2 SVGAGI. This CDR3 contains 14 residues. V was cut by 5 bases and J by 5 bases, with 15 bases left in between. The CDR3 is CASSPRRTVETQYF. The CDR3 DNA follows: TGTGCCAGCAGTCCCCGTCGGACGGTGGAGACCCAGTACTTC.

This clonotype has more than one count but fewer than ten. The chain joins TRBV7-9 to TRBJ2-7; a weak D match, TRBD2 (6 bases). With 5 bases removed from V and 6 bases from J, the gap between germline ends came to 17 bases. The CDR3 length is 14 residues. Germline-derived CDR1 and CDR2 are SEHNR and FQNEAQ (reference sequence). CDR3 sequence reads: CASSLTMGEAEQYF. The CDR3 bases are TGTGCCAGCAGCCTCACAATGGGGGAGGCCGAGCAGTACTTC.

J is TRBJ2-7 and V is TRBV5-5; TRBD2 might be the D (6 bases). CDR1 is SGHKS, CDR2 YYEKEE, per germline (reference sequence). V was shortened by 3 bases and J by 2 bases, with 9 bases between the two germline ends. The CDR3 loop spans 13 amino acids. In nucleotides, the CDR3 is TGTGCCAGCAGCTCGGGGGACCCCTACGAGCAGTACTTC. Protein sequence: CASSSGDPYEQYF.

This rearrangement joins TRBV10-2 to TRBJ2-3; D may be TRBD2 (5 bases). V lost 0 bases, J lost 0 bases, and 10 bases lay in between. Germline V gene lookup returns CDR1 WSHSY and CDR2 SAAADI. The CDR3 spans 16 residues. In nucleotides, the CDR3 is TGCGCCAGCAGTGAGTCGAGAGCGGCTAGCACAGATACGCAGTATTTT. This sequence encodes CASSESRAASTDTQYF.

This chain uses TRBV5-1 with TRBJ2-7; the match to TRBD1 covers 10 bases. V dropped 3 bases and J dropped 5; count of bases not matched to a gene: 5. There are 14 residues in the CDR3. Germline V gene lookup returns CDR1 SGHRS and CDR2 YFSETQ. DNA of the CDR3: TGCGCCAGCAGCTCGGGACAGGGGTATAACGAGCAGTACTTC. Residues: CASSSGQGYNEQYF.

In its sample, this clonotype was seen a few times. The chain combines TRBV5-1 with TRBJ1-1; maybe TRBD1 (6 bases). CDR3 length equals 14 residues. The V end lost 5 bases, the J end lost 1 base, and 12 bases lay between the germline ends. Per germline, CDR1 SGHRS and CDR2 YFSETQ. The CDR3 DNA reads as TGCGCCAGCAGAGGGGACATTTCGAACACTGAAGCTTTCTTT. Protein: CASRGDISNTEAFF.

The chain links TRBV5-1 to TRBJ1-5, with D possibly being TRBD1 (5 bases). The germline V gene has CDR1 SGHRS and CDR2 YFSETQ. The CDR3 runs to 15 residues. With 0 bases removed from V and 6 bases from J, the gap between germline ends came to 13 bases. The CDR3 DNA sequence: TGCGCCAGCAGCTTGGGTCCAGGGTCCTCTCAGCCCCAGCATTTT. This sequence encodes CASSLGPGSSQPQHF.

This clonotype appeared a few times. The J gene is TRBJ2-7, the V gene TRBV9; 8 bases match TRBD2. V gave up 3 bases and J gave up 0 bases; unmatched junction bases: 5. The CDR3 totals 15 residues. CDR1 is SGDLS, CDR2 YYNGEE, per germline. The CDR3 loop reads CASSAGGGSSYEQYF. The CDR3 DNA is TGTGCCAGCAGCGCAGGCGGGGGGTCCTCCTACGAGCAGTACTTC.

The chain joins TRBV28 to TRBJ2-1; 10 nucleotides match TRBD1. There are 16 residues in the CDR3. Germline CDR1 reads MDHEN; CDR2 reads SYDVKM. V gave up 5 bases and J gave up 9 bases; unmatched junction bases: 13. The CDR3 DNA reads as TGTGCCAGCAGTGAGCCGGCCGGGACAGGGGTTGGTGAGCAGTTCTTC. It yields the protein CASSEPAGTGVGEQFF.

The CDR3: CASGLSPGNQPQHF. Here the CDR3 DNA reads TGTGCTAGTGGTTTGAGTCCAGGCAATCAGCCCCAGCATTTT. The chain links TRBV12-5 to TRBJ1-5; unclear D gene. V was pared by 2 bases and J by 2 bases, with 7 bases between. CDR1 LGHNT and CDR2 FRNRAP come from the germline V gene. CDR3 size: 14 residues.

Here the CDR3 DNA reads TGTGCCAGCAGCTCCCGGGACAGGGCTTACTATGGCTACACCTTC. Protein product: CASSSRDRAYYGYTF. The genes are TRBV7-9 and TRBJ1-2, with TRBD1 matching over 9 bases. Per the germline V gene, CDR1 is SEHNR and CDR2 is FQNEAQ (reference sequence). The CDR3 covers 15 residues. With 4 bases clipped from V and 3 bases from J, the junction kept 6 bases outside the gene matches.

The chain uses TRBV10-3 and TRBJ2-1; 7 nucleotides match TRBD2. J gave up 0 bases and V 4 bases, and 9 bases lay outside the gene matches. There are 17 residues in the CDR3. Germline assignment: CDR1 ENHRY and CDR2 SYGVKD. This CDR3 reads CAISVGASGGSYNEQFF. DNA for the CDR3: TGTGCCATCAGTGTAGGGGCTAGCGGCGGCTCCTACAATGAGCAGTTCTTC.

The V and J genes are TRBV25-1 and TRBJ1-5; the D is unclear. The V end lost 6 bases, the J end lost 1 base, and 10 bases lay between the germline ends. The germline CDR1 and CDR2 sequences are MGHDK and SYGVNS. This CDR3 spans 14 amino acids. CDR3 sequence reads: CASSRGGSNQPQHF. CDR3 coding DNA: TGTGCCAGCAGCCGGGGTGGGAGCAATCAGCCCCAGCATTTT.

V is TRBV2 and J is TRBJ2-3; 11 bases are shared with TRBD2. Germline loops: CDR1 SNHLY, CDR2 FYNNEI. The ends lost 6 bases at V and 8 bases at J; junction bases unmatched: 7. The CDR3 has 14 residues. CDR3 residues: CASRTSGGWGTQYF. The CDR3 nucleotides read TGTGCCAGCAGAACTAGCGGGGGTTGGGGTACGCAGTATTTT.

The chain joins TRBV5-1 to TRBJ2-7; TRBD1 matches 8 bases. There are 16 residues in the CDR3. Germline trimming cut 3 bases from V and 0 bases from J; bases unmatched to any gene: 8. Germline V gene sequence: CDR1 SGHRS, CDR2 YFSETQ. Here the CDR3 reads CASSWERTGSSYEQYF. CDR3 coding DNA: TGCGCCAGCAGCTGGGAGCGGACAGGGAGCTCCTACGAGCAGTACTTC.

The chain links TRBV10-2 to TRBJ1-3; no clear D gene. Germline-derived CDR1 and CDR2 are WSHSY and SAAADI. There are 13 residues in the CDR3. V was cut by 8 bases and J by 4 bases, with 12 bases left in between. CDR3 DNA sequence: TGCGCCAGCCCAAGGGCGTCGGGAAACACCATATATTTT. The encoded protein is CASPRASGNTIYF.

In its sample, this clonotype was seen a few times. The V gene is TRBV30, the J gene TRBJ2-7, with TRBD1 as a possible D gene (5 bases). V was shortened by 2 bases and J by 9 bases, with 14 bases between the two germline ends. The CDR3 has 12 residues. Germline V gives CDR1 GTSNPN, CDR2 SVGIG (reference sequence). The CDR3, as DNA: TGTGCCTGGAGTCCTACAACCCAGGGGCAGTACTTC. Its protein is CAWSPTTQGQYF.